Listed below are T cell receptor beta chains from one sample, sequenced in a study of radiation and T cells in renal cell carcinoma. TCRdb's copy holds only in-frame clones and misses some; the assay was immunoSEQ multiplex PCR. The data show roughly 160,000 clones, 88% seen once. The sample here was blood, taken from a patient whose treatment included radiotherapy and nephrectomy. These TCRs come from a woman in her forties or fifties with renal cell carcinoma. CDR3s include the opening cysteine and the closing phenylalanine or tryptophan. The D gene is left open where the match is weak. Where a row states a size, it is once, few, many or the class of an expanded clone; other rows omit it.

TRBJ1-1 - - TRBV20-1 CSAIMNTEAFF TGCAGTGCTATCATGAACACTGAAGCTTTCTTT
TRBJ2-2 - - TRBV2 CASRLNTGELFF TGTGCCAGCAGACTTAACACCGGGGAGCTGTTTTTT
TRBJ2-3 once TRBD2 TRBV5-6 CASSLGLAGLTDTQYF TGTGCCAGCAGCTTGGGACTAGCGGGGTTGACAGATACGCAGTATTTT
TRBJ2-5 - - TRBV7-9 CASSRSEEETQYF TGTGCCAGCAGCCGTAGCGAAGAAGAGACCCAGTACTTC
TRBJ2-5 - TRBD1 TRBV4-1 CASSQGDRDEETQYF TGCGCCAGCAGCCAAGGGGACAGGGATGAAGAGACCCAGTACTTC
TRBJ2-7 once - TRBV6-1 CASSPRSYEQYF TGTGCCAGCAGCCCACGGAGCTACGAGCAGTACTTC
TRBJ2-7 - - TRBV5-6 CASSLWGSWGTYEQYF TGTGCCAGCAGCTTGTGGGGGAGTTGGGGTACCTACGAGCAGTACTTC
TRBJ1-1 - - TRBV5-6 CASSRLMTRARENTEAFF TGTGCCAGCAGCCGACTCATGACCAGGGCCCGGGAGAACACTGAAGCTTTCTTT
TRBJ2-1 - TRBD2 TRBV5-1 CASSTSGGANEQFF TGCGCCAGCAGCACTAGCGGGGGGGCTAATGAGCAGTTCTTC
TRBJ2-1 - TRBD1 TRBV7-2 CASSSQGATYNEQFF TGTGCCAGCAGCTCTCAGGGGGCAACCTACAATGAGCAGTTCTTC
TRBJ1-2 - - TRBV5-4 CASSLGGDYGYTF TGTGCCAGCAGCCTCGGGGGAGACTATGGCTACACCTTC
TRBJ1-3 - TRBD1 TRBV6-1 CASSEATGEWNTIYF TGTGCCAGCAGTGAAGCTACAGGGGAATGGAACACCATATATTTT
TRBJ2-7 - - TRBV21-1 CASSRPPGQTTYEQYF TGTGCCAGCAGCAGACCCCCGGGACAGACGACCTACGAGCAGTACTTC
TRBJ2-2 - - TRBV29-1 CSVELSQAGELFF TGCAGCGTTGAATTATCACAGGCCGGGGAGCTGTTTTTT
TRBJ1-1 once - TRBV7-8 CASSLASGEHTEAFF TGTGCCAGCAGCTTAGCCTCCGGGGAGCACACTGAAGCTTTCTTT
TRBJ1-2 - - TRBV9 CASSGPRGGEEGYTF TGTGCCAGCAGCGGGCCCCGCGGGGGAGAGGAGGGCTACACCTTC
TRBJ1-3 - - TRBV7-8 CASSPWVNVGNTIYF TGTGCCAGCAGCCCCTGGGTGAACGTCGGAAACACCATATATTTT
TRBJ2-1 - TRBD2 TRBV4-2 CASSPDGLAGYNEQFF TGTGCCAGCAGCCCTGATGGACTAGCGGGGTACAATGAGCAGTTCTTC
TRBJ2-5 - TRBD1 TRBV7-9 CASSPRQGKETQYF TGTGCCAGCAGCCCCCGACAGGGGAAAGAGACCCAGTACTTC
TRBJ2-1 - - TRBV7-8 CASSLVTGPSNEQFF TGTGCCAGCAGCTTGGTCACAGGGCCTTCTAATGAGCAGTTCTTC
TRBJ1-2 - TRBD1 TRBV29-1 CSVGEGARGYTF TGCAGCGTTGGGGAGGGGGCGCGAGGCTACACCTTC
TRBJ1-5 - TRBD1 TRBV6-1 CASSEYDRGSDQPQHF TGTGCCAGCAGTGAATACGACAGGGGATCCGATCAGCCCCAGCATTTT
TRBJ1-2 - - TRBV7-2 CASTRSGIPSPGYTF TGTGCCAGCACCCGTAGTGGTATTCCCTCCCCTGGCTACACCTTC
TRBJ2-2 - - TRBV2 CASSDIRSSGGELFF TGTGCCAGCAGTGATATCAGAAGTTCGGGCGGGGAGCTGTTTTTT
TRBJ2-1 - - TRBV6-6 CASTDGGSNEQFF TGTGCCAGCACTGACGGGGGCTCCAATGAGCAGTTCTTC
TRBJ1-3 - - TRBV6-1 CASTRGTSGNTIYF TGTGCCAGCACCCGAGGGACCTCTGGAAACACCATATATTTT
TRBJ1-2 - TRBD1 TRBV18 CASSEDRDYGYTF TGTGCCAGCTCAGAGGACAGGGACTATGGCTACACCTTC
TRBJ1-4 once TRBD1 TRBV7-2 CASSQRETGGVREKLFF TGTGCCAGCAGCCAACGGGAAACAGGGGGTGTAAGGGAAAAACTGTTTTTT
TRBJ2-2 - - TRBV6-1 CATKSGGELFF TGTGCCACCAAGTCCGGCGGGGAGCTGTTTTTT
TRBJ1-3 once - TRBV5-1 CASTGWGSSGNTIYF TGCGCCAGCACGGGGTGGGGTAGCTCTGGAAACACCATATATTTT
TRBJ2-3 - - TRBV19 CASSVRGGADTQYF TGTGCCAGCTCCGTTAGGGGTGGTGCAGATACGCAGTATTTT
TRBJ2-7 - TRBD2 TRBV6-6 CASSYTSGASYEQYF TGTGCCAGCAGTTACACTAGCGGGGCATCCTACGAGCAGTACTTC
TRBJ2-3 - - TRBV5-1 CASSLGLATDTQYF TGCGCCAGCAGCTTGGGGCTAGCAACAGATACGCAGTATTTT
TRBJ1-1 - - TRBV5-4 CASSPSTVVDTEAFF TGTGCCAGCAGCCCCTCCACGGTGGTGGATACTGAAGCTTTCTTT